A single sample is the source of the 21 T cell receptor beta chains below, sequenced in a study of response to subunit inactivated influenza vaccine. MiXCR was run by TCRdb on the RT-PCR reads, yielding one entry per CDR3 protein. The sample records more than 450,000 distinct CDR3 sequences, about 11% being singletons. Sequenced here: PBMCs from blood, sampled on the day of vaccination. Receptor source: a man in his fifties or sixties who received an inactivated influenza vaccine.

The CDR3 sequence is CASSDRGRTEAFF. The CDR3 DNA reads TGTGCCAGCAGTGACAGGGGGAGGACTGAAGCTTTCTTT. The gene calls are TRBV6-1 and TRBJ1-1, with TRBD1 identical over 7 bases. With V trimmed by 3 bases and J by 5 bases, 3 bases remained unmatched. The CDR3 spans 13 residues. In germline, CDR1 is MNHNS, CDR2 SASEGT.

The J gene is TRBJ2-7, the V gene TRBV7-2; TRBD1 agrees at 8 bases. Germline CDR1 is SGHTA and CDR2 is FQGNSA. J lost 8 bases, V lost 7 bases, and 7 bases had no gene match. The CDR3 runs to 12 residues. As DNA, the CDR3 is TGTGCCAGCACCCTGGACAGGGTTAAGCAGTACTTC. This sequence encodes CASTLDRVKQYF.

In this sample, this clonotype turned up a few times. A read error is possible here, since a much larger clone lies one base away. The rearrangement links TRBV7-9 to TRBJ2-2, with D possibly matching TRBD2 (6 bases). The germline gives CDR1 SEHNR, CDR2 FQNEAQ (reference sequence). The CDR3 sequence is 12 residues long. The V and J ends lost 5 bases and 6 bases respectively, with 7 bases between them. CDR3 sequence: CASSRLAGELFF. CDR3 DNA: TGTGCCAGCAGCCGACTAGCCGGGGAGCTGTTTTTT.

This clonotype was observed a few times. The J gene is TRBJ2-1, the V gene TRBV7-9; 8 positions match TRBD1. Germline V gene data show CDR1 as SEHNR and CDR2 as FQNEAQ (reference sequence). This CDR3 is built from 15 residues. After removal of 1 base from V and 7 bases from J, the junction contained 6 bases not matched to a gene. The CDR3 bases are TGTGCCAGCAGCTTAGTCCAGGGGGCTGCAAATGAGCAGTTCTTC. Its translation: CASSLVQGAANEQFF.

This chain connects TRBV14 to TRBJ2-3; D unclear. CDR1 and CDR2 (germline): SGHDN, FVKESK. The CDR3 has 16 amino acids. V gave up 0 bases and J gave up 2 bases, with 12 bases separating them. CDR3 protein: CASSQEVAKPTDTQYF. The CDR3 region has the DNA TGTGCCAGCAGCCAAGAGGTAGCAAAACCCACAGATACGCAGTATTTT.

This clonotype came up a few times. The chain carries TRBV20-1 and TRBJ2-3, with TRBD2 matching over 14 bases. V trimming: 0 bases; J trimming: 2 bases; junction bases outside the gene matches: 13. The CDR3 runs to 20 residues. Germline CDR1 reads DFQATT; CDR2 reads SNEGSKA (reference sequence). The CDR3 DNA reads TGCAGTGCTAGAGATAGTCGTATGACTAGCGGGGGGGTCCTCACAGATACGCAGTATTTT. Translating it yields CSARDSRMTSGGVLTDTQYF.

This clonotype was picked up a small number of times. V gene TRBV7-9 combines with J gene TRBJ2-1; 8 nucleotides agree with TRBD2. V was pared by 5 bases and J by 0 bases, with 6 bases of the junction left unmatched. The CDR3 sequence is 16 residues long. CDR1 SEHNR and CDR2 FQNEAQ come from the germline V gene (reference sequence). CDR3: CASSPIAGRSYNEQFF. In DNA, the CDR3 is TGTGCCAGCAGCCCAATAGCGGGACGCTCCTACAATGAGCAGTTCTTC. Drawing the rest from reference TRBV7-9 and TRBJ2-1, the complete variable domain is DTGVSQNPRHKITKRGQNVTFRCDPISEHNRLYWYRQTLGQGPEFLTYFQNEAQLEKSRLLSDRFSAERPKGSFSTLEIQRTEQGDSAMYLCASSPIAGRSYNEQFFGPGTRLTVL.

This clonotype was seen a handful of times. This rearrangement joins TRBV15 to TRBJ2-5; D ambiguous. Germline assignment: CDR1 LNHNV and CDR2 YYDKDF (reference sequence). The CDR3 consists of 15 residues. Deletions cut 1 base from V and 1 base from J, with 10 bases between. CDR3 in amino acids: CATSRGPDSQETQYF. CDR3 bases: TGTGCCACCAGCAGAGGGCCCGACTCCCAAGAGACCCAGTACTTC.

This clonotype was seen more than once but under ten times. J is TRBJ1-4 and V is TRBV11-2; no firm D call. The CDR3 contains 14 residues. Germline V gives CDR1 SGHAT, CDR2 FQNNGV. The V and J ends lost 5 bases and 7 bases respectively, with 14 bases between them. CDR3 nucleotides: TGTGCCAGCAGCCGCTCATCCGGATTTGAAAAACTGTTTTTT. Its protein is CASSRSSGFEKLFF.

This clonotype turned up a few times. The rearrangement joins TRBV7-6 to TRBJ1-1, with D unresolved. This CDR3 has 14 amino acids. Trimming removed 3 bases at V and 0 bases at J, with 8 bases between. Germline assignment: CDR1 SGHVS and CDR2 FNYEAQ. CDR3 in amino acids: CASSFEAVNTEAFF. The CDR3 coding sequence is TGTGCCAGCAGCTTTGAGGCAGTGAACACTGAAGCTTTCTTT.

The chain recombines TRBV4-3 with TRBJ2-2, with D unclear. Trimming stripped 2 bases from V and 4 bases from J, with 14 bases between. The CDR3 is 16 residues long. Looked up from germline, CDR1 is LGHNA and CDR2 is YSLEER. The DNA of the CDR3 is TGCGCCAGCAGCCAATCTTCTAGGTTAGGCACCGGGGAGCTGTTTTTT. This sequence encodes CASSQSSRLGTGELFF.

The sample holds many counts of this clonotype. The V call is TRBV7-2, the J call TRBJ2-7; 7 bases are shared with TRBD1. The junction had 3 bases not matched to a gene; V was cut back by 2 bases and J by 2 bases. CDR1 is SGHTA, CDR2 FQGNSA, per germline. The length of the CDR3 is 14 residues. The DNA for the CDR3 is TGTGCCAGCAGCTTAACAGGGGCCCCCTACGAGCAGTACTTC. This gives the protein CASSLTGAPYEQYF.

This clonotype was observed at least ten times. The J gene is TRBJ2-3, the V gene TRBV2; D is uncertain. Germline V gene sequence: CDR1 SNHLY, CDR2 FYNNEI. The CDR3 has 16 residues. V shed 1 base and J shed 1 base, with 12 bases lying between them. The CDR3 here is CASSEGPRTGTDTQYF. CDR3 bases: TGTGCCAGCAGTGAAGGTCCCCGCACTGGCACAGATACGCAGTATTTT.

This clonotype was recorded at least ten times. The rearrangement links TRBV14 to TRBJ2-3; the D gene is possibly TRBD2 (6 bases). This CDR3 is 16 amino acids long. Between the trimmed V and J ends, which lost 0 bases and 2 bases, there was a span of 12 bases. Germline V gene data show CDR1 as SGHDN and CDR2 as FVKESK. The CDR3 nucleotides read TGTGCCAGCAGCCAAGACGGGACTGGGAACACAGATACGCAGTATTTT. It translates to CASSQDGTGNTDTQYF.

This clonotype has at least ten counts. The chain combines TRBV4-3 with TRBJ2-3, with 12 bases lining up with TRBD2. The CDR3 spans 16 residues. Germline-derived CDR1 and CDR2 are LGHNA and YSLEER. Trimming took 2 bases from V and 5 from J; bases not matched to a gene: 5. The CDR3 loop reads CASSQRLAGALDTQYF. For the CDR3, the DNA is TGCGCCAGCAGCCAAAGACTAGCGGGAGCCCTAGATACGCAGTATTTT.

The V and J genes are TRBV15 and TRBJ2-5, with 7 bases that match TRBD1. Trimming cost V 3 bases and J 3 bases; bases outside gene matches: 7. The CDR3 covers 15 residues. Per the germline V gene, CDR1 is LNHNV and CDR2 is YYDKDF (reference sequence). The CDR3, as DNA: TGTGCCACCAGCAGGGCGAAACAGGGGAAAGAGACCCAGTACTTC. Translating gives CATSRAKQGKETQYF.

Written as DNA, the CDR3 is TGTGCCAGCAGCCCCCGGGACAGGGCACTGTCTGAAGCTTTCTTT. Its protein product is CASSPRDRALSEAFF. This chain links TRBV3-1 with TRBJ1-1; 9 bases agree with TRBD1. Germline V lookup: CDR1 LGHDT, CDR2 YNNKEL (reference sequence). Trimming took 4 bases from V and 6 from J; bases not matched to a gene: 9. CDR3 length: 15 residues.

This clonotype was found a few times. The rearrangement links TRBV14 to TRBJ2-7, with 8 bases identical to TRBD1. J gave up 10 bases and V 4 bases, and 9 bases lay outside the gene matches. Germline assignment: CDR1 SGHDN and CDR2 FVKESK. The CDR3 runs 13 residues. The DNA for the CDR3 is TGTGCCAGCAGCCGGGACCGACAGGGGAGACAGTACTTC. It translates to CASSRDRQGRQYF.

This clonotype was seen many times. The chain couples TRBV20-1 to TRBJ2-1; 8 nucleotides align to TRBD2. This CDR3 comprises 14 residues. The germline V gene encodes CDR1 DFQATT and CDR2 SNEGSKA (reference sequence). With V trimmed by 5 bases and J by 6 bases, 9 bases remained unmatched. CDR3 protein: CSAEIAGSGNEQFF. For the CDR3, the DNA is TGCAGTGCTGAAATAGCGGGAAGCGGCAATGAGCAGTTCTTC.

Only a few counts were recorded for this clonotype. This chain links TRBV5-1 with TRBJ2-1, with D possibly matching TRBD1 (5 bases). CDR3 length: 15 residues. Trimming cost V 0 bases and J 5 bases, with 12 bases left between them. Germline V CDR1 and CDR2: SGHRS, YFSETQ. CDR3 coding DNA: TGCGCCAGCAGCTTGGCGGCCAGGGCAGACAATGAGCAGTTCTTC. Amino acid sequence: CASSLAARADNEQFF. Full variable domain (outside the CDR3, taken from reference TRBV5-1 and TRBJ2-1): KAGVTQTPRYLIKTRGQQVTLSCSPISGHRSVSWYQQTPGQGLQFLFEYFSETQRNKGNFPGRFSGRQFSNSRSEMNVSTLELGDSALYLCASSLAARADNEQFFGPGTRLTVL.

This clonotype was counted many times. The genes are TRBV10-3 and TRBJ2-7; D not resolved. Germline CDR1 ENHRY, CDR2 SYGVKD. The germline V and J ends were trimmed by 4 bases and 0 bases, with 7 bases remaining between them. The CDR3 is made up of 13 amino acids. The CDR3 loop is CAISADPSYEQYF. CDR3 coding DNA: TGTGCCATCAGTGCAGATCCCTCCTACGAGCAGTACTTC.